This TCR beta chain stems from a study of T cell repertoires in cytomegalovirus infection. Study-level background: Recently described HLA-C-restricted plus well-studied HLA-B-restricted CMV epitopes were used. CMV infection plus the matching HLA type was flagged by public TCR beta signatures.

Findings of the study overall: HLA-C-restricted, CMV-specific TCR beta clonotypes were dominant ex vivo.

With regard to this clonotype: Its target is not known.

This CDR3 contains 15 residues. V gave up 6 bases and J gave up 0 bases, with 12 bases separating them. TCRdb re-analysed the reads in MiXCR, keeping a single row per CDR3 protein. Among about 160,000 distinct CDR3 sequences, 20% to 25% were seen once, and the ten largest hold roughly 25%. Specimen: CD8+ T cells from cultured PBMCs, collected from culture after CMV antigen stimulation. The TCR comes from a human donor in good health (CMV status not recorded). Some clones in this sample may be carry-over from other donors' samples. J is TRBJ1-3 and V is TRBV12-3 or TRBV12-4; TRBD1 might be the D (5 bases). This CDR3 is CASSWGGPSGNTIYF. In nucleotides, the CDR3 is TGTGCCAGCAGCTGGGGCGGGCCCTCTGGAAACACCATATATTTT.